Listed below are T cell receptor beta chains from one sample, sequenced in a study of blood T cell repertoires in COVID-19. Only in-frame clones appear in the TCRdb table, and some are missing; sequencing was by immunoSEQ multiplex PCR. The table includes around 60,000 clones, 75% to 90% detected once. The sequenced sample consisted of peripheral blood. The receptor source for this set is a woman in her sixties with active COVID-19. Each CDR3 is given with its conserved first and last residue. A D gene is named only where the DNA matches it firmly. Clone size, where shown, is once, few, many, or a class for clones that have expanded.

D	length	V	size	J	CDR3	DNA
TRBD1	15	TRBV6-1	.	TRBJ2-5	CASSEMDREWETQYF	TGTGCCAGCAGTGAAATGGACAGGGAGTGGGAGACCCAGTACTTC
TRBD1	17	TRBV19	few	TRBJ1-5	CASSDPRSARGNQPQHF	TGTGCCAGTAGTGACCCCCGTTCGGCCAGGGGGAACCAGCCCCAGCATTTT
TRBD2	17	TRBV5-6	.	TRBJ2-3	CASSLGWTSGGLDTQYF	TGTGCCAGCAGCTTGGGGTGGACTAGCGGGGGGCTAGATACGCAGTATTTT
TRBD1	14	TRBV7-2	once	TRBJ2-7	CASSSRTGGYEQYF	TGTGCCAGCAGCTCAAGGACAGGGGGCTACGAGCAGTACTTC
.	15	TRBV19	few	TRBJ1-3	CATTQEGSSGNTIYF	TGTGCCACAACTCAGGAGGGGAGCTCTGGAAACACCATATATTTT
.	19	TRBV18	.	TRBJ2-3	CASSPRPGQSPQRADTQYF	TGTGCCAGCTCACCACGACCGGGACAATCCCCACAAAGGGCAGATACGCAGTATTTT
.	17	TRBV21-1	.	TRBJ2-2	CARDRAGGKVNTGELFF	TGTGCCAGAGATCGGGCAGGGGGGAAAGTGAACACCGGGGAGCTGTTTTTT
.	15	TRBV15	.	TRBJ1-2	CATSRDRGGLGGYTF	TGTGCCACCAGCAGAGATCGGGGGGGGCTAGGTGGCTACACCTTC
.	16	TRBV4-1	.	TRBJ1-3	CASSQFNFLAGNTIYF	TGCGCCAGCAGCCAATTTAATTTTCTCGCTGGAAACACCATATATTTT
.	15	TRBV30	.	TRBJ2-1	CAWNPGQGSYNEQFF	TGTGCCTGGAACCCAGGCCAGGGCTCCTACAATGAGCAGTTCTTC
.	16	TRBV10-3	.	TRBJ1-2	CAISELARGADYGYTF	TGTGCCATCAGTGAGCTCGCCAGGGGCGCGGACTATGGCTACACCTTC